The rows below give T cell receptor beta chains drawn from one sample of a study of blood T cell repertoires in COVID-19. Here immunoSEQ multiplex PCR was the method, and the copy in TCRdb shows in-frame clones only, minus some. Here the sample spans a few hundred thousand clones, less than 90% being singletons. Sample: peripheral blood. The receptor source for this set is a woman aged 70-85 years with COVID-19, enrolled during active disease. Both conserved end residues are part of each CDR3. A D gene is named only where the DNA matches it firmly. The size field is filled for only some rows; it gives once, few, many or a size class.

clone_size,d_call,v_call,j_call,cdr3_nt,cdr3_aa
NA,TRBD2,TRBV2,TRBJ2-3,TGTGCCAGCGGACCTAGCGGAGTTGGCACAGATACGCAGTATTTT,CASGPSGVGTDTQYF
NA,NA,TRBV5-4,TRBJ2-7,TGTGCCAGCAGCTTGGGGGGGGAACTCCTCGAGCAGTACTTC,CASSLGGELLEQYF
NA,NA,TRBV6-5,TRBJ1-2,TGTGCAAGCACCCAGGGCTACTATGGCTACACCTTC,CASTQGYYGYTF
NA,NA,TRBV6-2/TRBV6-3,TRBJ2-7,TGTGCCAGCAGTGGCACGGGGACCTACGAGCAGTACTTC,CASSGTGTYEQYF
NA,TRBD1,TRBV4-2,TRBJ1-2,TGTGCCAGCAGCCAAGATCTAACGACAGGGTTTAACTATGGCTACACCTTC,CASSQDLTTGFNYGYTF
NA,TRBD2,TRBV5-6,TRBJ2-1,TGTGCCAGCAGCTTTATCACTAGCGGGGGGGCCAACCTTGAGTTCTTC,CASSFITSGGANLEFF
NA,NA,TRBV15,TRBJ2-1,TGTGCCACCAGCAGAGCCGGACTACCCTACAATGAGCAGTTCTTC,CATSRAGLPYNEQFF
NA,TRBD1,TRBV5-4,TRBJ1-2,TGTGCCAGCAGCCATCCCTCCGGGACAGTGGAGGGCTACACCTTC,CASSHPSGTVEGYTF
NA,NA,TRBV27,TRBJ2-1,TGTGCCAGCAGCCCCGCGGGGACTTACTCCTACAATGAGCAGTTCTTC,CASSPAGTYSYNEQFF
NA,NA,TRBV7-2,TRBJ2-7,TGTGCCAGCAGGACCGACCCTTGGGGCCCCGTTTGGGAGCAGTACTTC,CASRTDPWGPVWEQYF
NA,NA,TRBV6-4,TRBJ1-1,TGTGCCAGCAGCGAACAGGGGAACACTGAAGCTTTCTTT,CASSEQGNTEAFF
NA,TRBD1,TRBV6-1,TRBJ1-5,TGTGCCAGCAGTGAAGGTCAGGGGGCAATAGACAATCAGCCCCAGCATTTT,CASSEGQGAIDNQPQHF
NA,TRBD1,TRBV7-9,TRBJ2-3,TGTGCCAGCAGCCCGACAGGGTGGACAGATACGCAGTATTTT,CASSPTGWTDTQYF
NA,NA,TRBV2,TRBJ1-1,TGTGCCAGCAGTAAGACCGGCGGCACTGAAGCTTTCTTT,CASSKTGGTEAFF
NA,NA,TRBV10-1,TRBJ2-7,TGCGCCAGCAGTGAGTCTGGGACGGGAGCGGAGCAGTACTTC,CASSESGTGAEQYF
NA,NA,TRBV5-6,TRBJ2-5,TGTGCCAGCAGCTTGGAGGTGGTGCGGGAGACCCAGTACTTC,CASSLEVVRETQYF
NA,TRBD2,TRBV5-4,TRBJ2-1,TGTGCCAGCAGCTTGGCAACTGGACTAGCGGGGGCCCCGTCACATCAGTTCTTC,CASSLATGLAGAPSHQFF
few,NA,TRBV5-1,TRBJ2-3,TGCGCCAGCAGCCCAAGGGGGACCTCCACAGATACGCAGTATTTT,CASSPRGTSTDTQYF
NA,TRBD1,TRBV30,TRBJ2-3,TGTGCCTGGCAGGGGGCTTACACAGATACGCAGTATTTT,CAWQGAYTDTQYF
NA,NA,TRBV24-1,TRBJ2-3,TGTGCCACCAGTGATTTCCAGGGAGGTACAGATACGCAGTATTTT,CATSDFQGGTDTQYF
once,TRBD2,TRBV4-3,TRBJ2-7,TGCGCCAGCAGCCAAGATGAATCTAGCGGGGGGACTTACGAGCAGTACTTC,CASSQDESSGGTYEQYF
once,TRBD2,TRBV5-4,TRBJ2-7,TGTGCCAGCAGCCTTAGTCTAGCGGGGGGTTCCTACGAGCAGTACTTC,CASSLSLAGGSYEQYF
NA,NA,TRBV24-1,TRBJ1-4,TGTGCCACCAGTGATGACAGCGGGGATAATGAAAAACTGTTTTTT,CATSDDSGDNEKLFF
NA,NA,TRBV27,TRBJ2-1,TGTGCCAGCAGTTTATTCAACAGGGTAGGCAATGAGCAGTTCTTC,CASSLFNRVGNEQFF
NA,NA,TRBV29-1,TRBJ2-5,TGCAGCGTTGTCTCGGGGACTTCGCGGGAGACCCAGTACTTC,CSVVSGTSRETQYF
NA,TRBD2,TRBV5-4,TRBJ2-1,TGTGCCAGCAGCCCCCGCACTAGCGGGGGTTGGAATGAGCAGTTCTTC,CASSPRTSGGWNEQFF
NA,NA,TRBV10-2,TRBJ2-1,TGCGCCAGCAGTGAACGCGGCGGTCCCTACAATGAGCAGTTCTTC,CASSERGGPYNEQFF